This TCR beta chain was captured by sequencing in a study of T cells in Graves' hyperthyroidism and ophthalmopathy. Participants, patients aged 18 to 65, had newly diagnosed hyperthyroidism with a duration under 2 months. This clonotype appeared many times. Germline CDR1 SQVTM, CDR2 ANQGSEA. Trimming removed 7 bases from V and 2 bases from J, with 4 bases in between. The CDR3 has 10 amino acids. RNA transcripts were the template for amplifying TCR beta CDR3 regions. TCR CDR3 regions were first amplified by RT-PCR with HTBI primers. TCRdb called the multiplex PCR reads again in MiXCR, with one record for every CDR3 protein. The repertoire holds hundreds of thousands of distinct CDR3 sequences, with about 25% as singletons.

The rearrangement joins TRBV29-1 to TRBJ2-3; D gene ambiguous. The specimen was blood. This clonotype originated in a man in his forties with Graves' hyperthyroidism that later progressed to Graves' ophthalmopathy. Here the CDR3 DNA reads TGCAGCGGTTACACAGATACGCAGTATTTT. As protein: CSGYTDTQYF.